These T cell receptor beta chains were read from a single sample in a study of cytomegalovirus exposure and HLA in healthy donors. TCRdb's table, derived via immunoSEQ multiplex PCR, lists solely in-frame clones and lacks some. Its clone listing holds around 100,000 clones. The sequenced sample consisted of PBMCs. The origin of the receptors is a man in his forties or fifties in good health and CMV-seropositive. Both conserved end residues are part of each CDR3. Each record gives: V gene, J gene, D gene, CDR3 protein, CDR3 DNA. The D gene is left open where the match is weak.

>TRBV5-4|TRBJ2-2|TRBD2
CASSWGTSGSAGELFF
TGTGCCAGCAGCTGGGGGACTAGCGGGAGCGCCGGGGAGCTGTTTTTT
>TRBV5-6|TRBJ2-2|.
CASRGVTGELFF
TGTGCCAGCAGAGGGGTCACCGGGGAGCTGTTTTTT
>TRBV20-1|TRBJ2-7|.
CSALGLAGIDF
TGCAGTGCCCTCGGACTCGCGGGGATTGACTTC
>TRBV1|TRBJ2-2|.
CTSSQDGVAGGPAGTGELFF
TGCACCAGCAGCCAAGATGGGGTAGCGGGAGGGCCGGCGGGCACCGGGGAGCTGTTTTTT
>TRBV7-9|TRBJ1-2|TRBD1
CASSTDHRGHTVYGYTF
TGTGCCAGCAGCACCGACCACAGGGGCCATACAGTCTATGGCTACACCTTC
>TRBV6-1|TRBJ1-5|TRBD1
CASRDQGAAQPQHF
TGTGCCAGCAGAGATCAGGGGGCGGCTCAGCCCCAGCATTTT
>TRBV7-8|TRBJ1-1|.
CASSWGHQNTEAFF
TGTGCCAGCAGCTGGGGACATCAGAACACTGAAGCTTTCTTT
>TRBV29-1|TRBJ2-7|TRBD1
CSVETGQGSYEQYF
TGCAGCGTTGAGACGGGACAGGGGTCCTACGAGCAGTACTTC
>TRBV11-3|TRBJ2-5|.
CASSKDGGGETQYF
TGTGCCAGCAGCAAGGACGGAGGCGGGGAGACCCAGTACTTC
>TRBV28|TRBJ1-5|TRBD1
CASRSGTGNQPQHF
TGTGCCAGCAGATCCGGGACAGGCAATCAGCCCCAGCATTTT
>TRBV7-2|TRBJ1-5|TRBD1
CASSLVGTGNQPQHF
TGTGCCAGCAGCTTAGTTGGGACAGGCAATCAGCCCCAGCATTTT
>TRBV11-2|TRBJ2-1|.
CASRVVRGEQFF
TGTGCCAGCAGGGTAGTACGGGGTGAGCAGTTCTTC
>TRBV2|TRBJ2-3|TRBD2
CASLVWTSGSGTDTQYF
TGTGCCAGCCTTGTCTGGACTAGCGGGAGTGGAACAGATACGCAGTATTTT
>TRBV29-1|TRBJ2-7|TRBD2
CSVVGGDGSYEQYF
TGCAGCGTTGTTGGGGGGGACGGATCCTACGAGCAGTACTTC
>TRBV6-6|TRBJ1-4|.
CASSYRDKDEKLFF
TGTGCCAGCAGTTACCGGGACAAGGATGAAAAACTGTTTTTT
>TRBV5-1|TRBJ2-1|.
CASSLVQGPNEQFF
TGCGCCAGCAGCTTGGTCCAGGGTCCCAATGAGCAGTTCTTC
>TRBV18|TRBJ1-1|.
CASSLQGKTEAFF
TGTGCCAGCTCATTACAGGGTAAGACTGAAGCTTTCTTT
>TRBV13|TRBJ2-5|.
CASSFNRVAETQYF
TGTGCCAGCAGCTTTAACAGGGTCGCAGAGACCCAGTACTTC
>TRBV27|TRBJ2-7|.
CASRGLDSYEQYF
TGTGCCAGCCGAGGACTCGACTCCTACGAGCAGTACTTC
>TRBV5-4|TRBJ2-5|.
CASSFERVRGETQYF
TGTGCCAGCAGCTTTGAGCGGGTTCGAGGGGAGACCCAGTACTTC
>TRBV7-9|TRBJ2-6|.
CASSARGSSGANVLTF
TGTGCCAGCAGCGCTAGGGGTTCTTCTGGGGCCAACGTCCTGACTTTC
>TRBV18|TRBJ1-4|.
CASSPPEGMNEKLFF
TGTGCCAGCTCACCACCGGAGGGGATGAATGAAAAACTGTTTTTT
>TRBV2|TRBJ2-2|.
CASSIYQPRAGELFF
TGTGCCAGCAGCATATACCAGCCGAGGGCCGGGGAGCTGTTTTTT
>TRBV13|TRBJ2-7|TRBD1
CASSSDRESLYEQYF
TGTGCCAGCAGCTCCGACAGGGAAAGTTTGTACGAGCAGTACTTC
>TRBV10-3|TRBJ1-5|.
CAISESGGNQPQHF
TGTGCCATCAGTGAGTCCGGGGGCAATCAGCCCCAGCATTTT
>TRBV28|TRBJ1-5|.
CASSLRLGAGGQPQHF
TGTGCCAGCAGTTTGCGGTTGGGCGCGGGTGGTCAGCCCCAGCATTTT
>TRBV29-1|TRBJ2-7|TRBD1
CSVEQGARNEQYF
TGCAGCGTTGAACAGGGGGCGAGAAACGAGCAGTACTTC
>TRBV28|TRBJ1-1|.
CASRGIRGSEAFF
TGTGCCAGCAGAGGCATAAGGGGCAGTGAAGCTTTCTTT
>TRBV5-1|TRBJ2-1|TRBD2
CASSFGGRGGYNEQFF
TGCGCCAGCAGCTTTGGCGGGAGGGGTGGATACAATGAGCAGTTCTTC
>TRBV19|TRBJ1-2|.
CASATGASGYTF
TGTGCCAGTGCTACGGGTGCGTCCGGCTACACCTTC
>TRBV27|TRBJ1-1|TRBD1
CATRPGQLMNTEAFF
TGTGCCACCAGACCGGGACAGCTGATGAACACTGAAGCTTTCTTT
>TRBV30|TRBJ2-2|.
CAWKQGGAGELFF
TGTGCCTGGAAACAGGGGGGGGCCGGGGAGCTGTTTTTT
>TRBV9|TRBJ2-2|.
CASSVSRSTGELFF
TGTGCCAGCAGCGTCTCTAGGAGCACCGGGGAGCTGTTTTTT
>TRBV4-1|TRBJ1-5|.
CASSLSVNQPQHF
TGCGCCAGCAGCCTATCAGTGAATCAGCCCCAGCATTTT
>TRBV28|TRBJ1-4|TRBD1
CASSWTGGREKLFF
TGTGCCAGCAGTTGGACAGGGGGCAGGGAAAAACTGTTTTTT
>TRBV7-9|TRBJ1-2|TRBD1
CASSTQQGLTYGYTF
TGTGCCAGCAGCACTCAACAGGGGCTCACCTATGGCTACACCTTC
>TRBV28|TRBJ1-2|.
CASSLTPSYGYTF
TGTGCCAGCAGTTTAACCCCCAGCTATGGCTACACCTTC
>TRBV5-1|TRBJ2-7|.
CASSLGGPSGPEYF
TGCGCCAGCAGCTTGGGGGGGCCGAGCGGCCCTGAGTACTTC
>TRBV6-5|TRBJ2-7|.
CASSYSVDSLLYEQYF
TGTGCCAGCAGTTACTCGGTGGACAGTCTACTCTACGAGCAGTACTTC
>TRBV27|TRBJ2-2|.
CASRYLTGELFF
TGTGCCAGCCGGTATTTGACCGGGGAGCTGTTTTTT
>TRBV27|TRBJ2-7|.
CASSLFPTPSYEQYF
TGTGCCAGCAGTTTATTCCCTACCCCCTCCTACGAGCAGTACTTC
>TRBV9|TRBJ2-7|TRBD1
CASSVSDRGTYEQYF
TGTGCCAGCAGCGTAAGCGACAGGGGAACCTACGAGCAGTACTTC